These 24 T cell receptor beta chains originate from one sample sequenced in a study of cytomegalovirus exposure and HLA in healthy donors. The PCR employed 60 Vbeta primers together with 13 Jbeta primers. TCRdb keeps only in-frame clones here, not all; method: immunoSEQ multiplex PCR. The table shows 200,000 or so clones, with more than 75% occurring only once. Sequences were obtained from PBMCs. The receptors were sampled from a human donor in good health.

V usage is TRBV4-1 and J usage is TRBJ2-7; tentative D call: TRBD2 (6 bases). The CDR3 sequence is 15 residues long. Trimming removed 0 bases from V and 3 bases from J, with 12 bases in between. CDR1 and CDR2 from the germline V gene are MGHRA and YSYEKL. The CDR3: CASSQDGTLFYEQYF. As DNA, the CDR3 is TGCGCCAGCAGCCAAGACGGGACTTTATTCTACGAGCAGTACTTC.

This clone has just one count. The chain carries TRBV28 and TRBJ1-1, with D unclear. This CDR3 spans 12 amino acids. Germline V gene data show CDR1 as MDHEN and CDR2 as SYDVKM. The V end lost 6 bases, the J end lost 4 bases, and 9 bases lay between the germline ends. The CDR3 spells CASRESGTEAFF. CDR3 nucleotides: TGTGCCAGCAGGGAAAGCGGCACTGAAGCTTTCTTT. The full variable domain, completed using reference TRBV28 and TRBJ1-1, is DVKVTQSSRYLVKRTGEKVFLECVQDMDHENMFWYRQDPGLGLRLIYFSYDVKMKEKGDIPEGYSVSREKKERFSLILESASTNQTSMYLCASRESGTEAFFGQGTRLTVV.

This chain uses TRBV28 with TRBJ2-5; 9 bases are a match to TRBD1. Germline-derived CDR1 and CDR2 are MDHEN and SYDVKM. The CDR3 sequence is 13 residues long. V lost 11 bases, J lost 3 bases, and 7 bases stayed unmatched. CDR3 coding DNA: TGTGCCCTGCAGACAGGGGGAAAAGAGACCCAGTACTTC. This gives the protein CALQTGGKETQYF.

This clone was recorded only once. This chain links TRBV27 with TRBJ2-1; 15 bases fit TRBD2. CDR1 is MNHEY and CDR2 is SMNVEV in the germline V gene (reference sequence). The junction had 17 bases not matched to a gene; V was cut back by 5 bases and J by 0 bases. The CDR3 is made up of 22 amino acids. The CDR3 DNA sequence: TGTGCCAGCAGTCCTCTTTATGCCGGGACTAGCGGGAGGCCGAGCTCCTACAATGAGCAGTTCTTC. Translating gives CASSPLYAGTSGRPSSYNEQFF.

This clone was detected once. The chain carries TRBV19 and TRBJ2-7, with D tentatively TRBD2 (6 bases). CDR3 length: 16 residues. Trimming left V 4 bases short and J 2 bases short, with 18 bases between. The germline V gene encodes CDR1 LNHDA and CDR2 SQIVND (reference sequence). CDR3 in DNA: TGTGCCAGTAGTACCCTGGGGGGAACGAGGCCCTACGAGCAGTACTTC. This gives the protein CASSTLGGTRPYEQYF.

This sequence joins TRBV5-4 and TRBJ2-3; D not certain. The CDR3 covers 14 residues. Between the trimmed V and J ends, which lost 4 bases and 6 bases, there was a span of 15 bases. Germline-derived CDR1 and CDR2 are SGHNT and YYREEE (reference sequence). CDR3 amino acids: CASSHGSPVDTQYF. The DNA for the CDR3 is TGTGCCAGCAGCCACGGGTCTCCGGTTGATACGCAGTATTTT.

The rearrangement uses TRBV5-5 and TRBJ2-1; D is unclear. The germline gives CDR1 SGHKS, CDR2 YYEKEE (reference sequence). Trimming took 2 bases from V and 3 from J, leaving 12 bases between them. The CDR3 has 15 residues. The CDR3 DNA reads TGTGCCAGCAGCTTTGGGCTGGCAGGCTACAATGAGCAGTTCTTC. As protein: CASSFGLAGYNEQFF.

This chain joins TRBV5-1 and TRBJ2-3, with no clear D. The CDR3 length is 15 residues. Trimming left V 0 bases short and J 3 bases short, with 11 bases between. CDR1 and CDR2 from the germline V gene are SGHRS and YFSETQ. Written as DNA, the CDR3 is TGCGCCAGCAGCTTGGAGAAGGTCAGGACAGATACGCAGTATTTT. It yields the protein CASSLEKVRTDTQYF.

This clone was seen only a few times. This sequence joins TRBV9 and TRBJ2-1, with 8 bases matching TRBD2. The V segment lost 0 bases and the J segment 6 bases; nucleotides outside the gene matches: 14. The CDR3 covers 18 residues. Germline values: CDR1 SGDLS, CDR2 YYNGEE. The CDR3 DNA is TGTGCCAGCAGCGTAGGCCGCTCCTCCGGGACTAGGAGCAATGAGCAGTTCTTC. It specifies CASSVGRSSGTRSNEQFF.

The V and J genes are TRBV14 and TRBJ2-1; 10 bases align to TRBD2. Per germline, CDR1 SGHDN and CDR2 FVKESK. The trim removed 1 base at V and 12 bases at J, leaving 12 bases unmatched. The CDR3 consists of 16 residues. The CDR3 reads CASSQGGGLATVGQFF. The CDR3 DNA follows: TGTGCCAGCAGCCAAGGGGGGGGACTAGCGACGGTGGGGCAGTTCTTC.

V is TRBV27 and J is TRBJ1-1; 9 bases align to TRBD1. There are 14 residues in the CDR3. Per germline, CDR1 MNHEY and CDR2 SMNVEV (reference sequence). Trimming at V came to 3 bases and at J to 3 bases, leaving 2 bases not matched to a gene. The CDR3 coding sequence is TGTGCCAGCAGTTTCAGGACAGGGGACACTGAAGCTTTCTTT. It yields the protein CASSFRTGDTEAFF.

The chain carries TRBV5-1 and TRBJ2-7; 13 positions agree with TRBD2. Germline-derived CDR1 and CDR2 are SGHRS and YFSETQ. Trimming took 3 bases from V and 1 from J; bases not matched to a gene: 10. This CDR3 region has 18 residues. The CDR3 DNA is TGCGCCAGCAGCTCAGGGCCAACTAGCGGGGGGGTATCCTACGAGCAGTACTTC. Encoded protein: CASSSGPTSGGVSYEQYF.

The gene calls are TRBV11-2 and TRBJ2-2; 7 positions match TRBD2. Germline lookup yields CDR1 SGHAT and CDR2 FQNNGV. The CDR3 has 18 amino acids. After removal of 2 bases from V and 1 base from J, the junction contained 10 bases not matched to a gene. In DNA, the CDR3 is TGTGCCAGCAGCTTATTAGGACGAGCTAGCGGGAACACCGGGGAGCTGTTTTTT. It codes for CASSLLGRASGNTGELFF. Drawing the rest from reference TRBV11-2 and TRBJ2-2, the complete variable domain is EAGVAQSPRYKIIEKRQSVAFWCNPISGHATLYWYQQILGQGPKLLIQFQNNGVVDDSQLPKDRFSAERLKGVDSTLKIQPAKLEDSAVYLCASSLLGRASGNTGELFFGEGSRLTVL.

V is TRBV4-3 and J is TRBJ2-3; 8 bases agree with TRBD1. Trimming took 1 base from V and 4 from J; bases not matched to a gene: 10. CDR1 and CDR2 from the germline V gene are LGHNA and YSLEER. There are 17 residues in the CDR3. The CDR3 sequence is CASSQVSPGQGADTQYF. The CDR3 bases are TGCGCCAGCAGCCAAGTTTCTCCCGGACAGGGAGCAGATACGCAGTATTTT.

The V call is TRBV7-9, the J call TRBJ1-4; D gene uncertain. CDR1 and CDR2 from the germline V gene are SEHNR and FQNEAQ (reference sequence). CDR3 length: 13 amino acids. V lost 5 bases, J lost 8 bases, and 12 bases lay in between. Here the CDR3 reads CASSPWAEEKLFF. CDR3 in DNA: TGTGCCAGCAGCCCCTGGGCAGAGGAAAAACTGTTTTTT.

The V call is TRBV7-2, the J call TRBJ2-7; TRBD2 matches 8 bases. The CDR3 sequence is 14 residues long. Germline V gene sequence: CDR1 SGHTA, CDR2 FQGNSA. Unmatched junction bases numbered 7, after V lost 5 bases and J lost 4 bases. CDR3 DNA: TGTGCCAGCAGCCCAGGGACTAGTGGGTACGAGCAGTACTTC. Translating gives CASSPGTSGYEQYF.

This sequence joins TRBV5-1 and TRBJ2-1; a weak D match, TRBD1 (6 bases). The CDR3 loop spans 15 amino acids. The ends were cut back, 4 bases at V and 0 bases at J, with 11 bases in the middle. Germline V gene data show CDR1 as SGHRS and CDR2 as YFSETQ. CDR3 nucleotide sequence: TGCGCCAGCAGCCCTCAGGGGAGCTCCTACAATGAGCAGTTCTTC. Amino acids: CASSPQGSSYNEQFF.

The chain combines TRBV7-2 with TRBJ2-1; no clear D. This CDR3 is built from 15 residues. The V and J ends lost 7 bases and 6 bases respectively, with 19 bases between them. The germline gives CDR1 SGHTA, CDR2 FQGNSA. The CDR3 DNA is TGTGCCAGCATCCTTACTTCGTTCCACTTCAATGAGCAGTTCTTC. Its translation is CASILTSFHFNEQFF.

This chain joins TRBV7-6 and TRBJ2-7; TRBD1 agrees at 7 bases. This CDR3 comprises 15 residues. The germline V gene has CDR1 SGHVS and CDR2 FNYEAQ. V trimming: 2 bases; J trimming: 0 bases; junction bases outside the gene matches: 4. The chain's CDR3 is CASSLSDRSSYEQYF. CDR3 sequence (DNA): TGTGCCAGCAGCTTATCGGACAGGAGCTCCTACGAGCAGTACTTC. The variable domain in full, with the rest retrieved from reference TRBV7-6 and TRBJ2-7, is GAGVSQSPRYKVTKRGQDVALRCDPISGHVSLYWYRQALGQGPEFLTYFNYEAQQDKSGLPNDRFSAERPEGSISTLTIQRTEQRDSAMYRCASSLSDRSSYEQYFGPGTRLTVT.

CDR3 in DNA: TGTGCCAGCAGCCTCCCGGACAGGTCAACTGGAAACACCATATATTTT. Translated, it gives CASSLPDRSTGNTIYF. The chain recombines TRBV7-9 with TRBJ1-3; TRBD1 agrees at 7 bases. Losses at the gene ends were 5 bases for V and 2 bases for J; bases not matched to a gene: 9. The germline V gene encodes CDR1 SEHNR and CDR2 FQNEAQ (reference sequence). CDR3 size: 16 residues.

This clone has a handful of counts. The genes are TRBV19 and TRBJ2-1, with TRBD2 matching over 9 bases. Looked up from germline, CDR1 is LNHDA and CDR2 is SQIVND (reference sequence). V lost 5 bases and J lost 4; bases outside the gene matches: 6. This CDR3 is built from 15 residues. This CDR3 is CASSPLAGSYNEQFF. DNA for the CDR3: TGTGCCAGTAGTCCCCTAGCGGGATCTTACAATGAGCAGTTCTTC. Combining the CDR3 with reference TRBV19 and TRBJ2-1 gives the whole variable domain DGGITQSPKYLFRKEGQNVTLSCEQNLNHDAMYWYRQDPGQGLRLIYYSQIVNDFQKGDIAEGYSVSREKKESFPLTVTSAQKNPTAFYLCASSPLAGSYNEQFFGPGTRLTVL.

In DNA form, the CDR3 reads TGTGCCAGCTGCGGACTAGCGGGTAACAATGAGCAGTTCTTC. It translates to CASCGLAGNNEQFF. The chain carries TRBV6-5 and TRBJ2-1; 11 nucleotides match TRBD2. The junction had 5 bases not matched to a gene; V was cut back by 8 bases and J by 5 bases. The length of the CDR3 is 14 residues. In germline, CDR1 is MNHEY, CDR2 SVGAGI.

The chain is built from TRBV4-1 and TRBJ2-1, with 7 bases that match TRBD2. This CDR3 spans 17 amino acids. V lost 3 bases to trimming and J lost 3 bases; unmatched junction nucleotides: 11. Germline CDR1 reads MGHRA; CDR2 reads YSYEKL. The CDR3: CASSHPSAASGYNEQFF. CDR3 DNA: TGCGCCAGCAGCCACCCGTCGGCGGCTAGCGGCTACAATGAGCAGTTCTTC.

In its sample, this clone was seen once. The rearrangement joins TRBV4-1 to TRBJ2-1; 8 nucleotides agree with TRBD2. Germline CDR1 reads MGHRA; CDR2 reads YSYEKL. This CDR3 comprises 18 residues. Losses at the gene ends were 3 bases for V and 0 bases for J; bases not matched to a gene: 10. The CDR3 DNA is TGCGCCAGCAGCCACAAAGGGAGGAGCGGGAGCTCCTACAATGAGCAGTTCTTC. It encodes CASSHKGRSGSSYNEQFF.